The clone carrying this T cell receptor (beta chain) was observed at least ten times. This sample stems from a study of regulatory T cells in long-lasting Graves disease. The germline gives CDR1 KGHDR, CDR2 SFDVKD. The CDR3 is 14 residues long. With 6 bases clipped from V and 0 bases from J, the junction kept 4 bases outside the gene matches. Library construction for TCR beta used iRepertoire HTBI primers and Arm-PCR of CDR3 regions. TCRdb ran MiXCR on the multiplex PCR reads and lists one entry per CDR3 protein. The sample holds 680,000 or so distinct CDR3 sequences, 16% seen once. Time point described: newly diagnosed GD, antithyroid drugs for less than 3 months. Construction of the TCR library relied on RNA isolated from PBMCs. These data were also filed under a second study, of T cells in Graves' hyperthyroidism and ophthalmopathy.

The chain combines TRBV24-1 with TRBJ2-7, with 7 bases matching TRBD1. The sequence was obtained from a woman aged 25-40 years with Graves disease. Sequenced material: peripheral blood mononuclear cells (PBMCs), taken at new diagnosis, from a patient treated with antithyroid drugs. The CDR3 sequence is CATSRSGGSYEQYF. CDR3 coding DNA: TGTGCCACCAGTCGGTCAGGGGGCTCCTACGAGCAGTACTTC.